These 3 T cell receptor beta chains came from one sample sequenced in a study of cytomegalovirus exposure and HLA in healthy donors. Here immunoSEQ multiplex PCR was the method, and the copy in TCRdb shows in-frame clones only, minus some. The sample carries some 75,000 clones, 90% to 97% recorded once. The sequencing sample was made of PBMCs. These receptors were obtained from a woman aged 18 to 35 in good health and CMV-seronegative.

The V call is TRBV2, the J call TRBJ1-1; 10 nucleotides align to TRBD1. Germline V gives CDR1 SNHLY, CDR2 FYNNEI. The junction had 9 bases not matched to a gene; V was cut back by 4 bases and J by 1 base. This CDR3 spans 17 amino acids. CDR3 sequence reads: CASSGDRGVGWNTEAFF. The DNA for the CDR3 is TGTGCCAGCAGTGGGGACAGGGGCGTAGGCTGGAACACTGAAGCTTTCTTT.

The chain links TRBV5-6 to TRBJ2-2; D gene ambiguous. CDR3 length equals 16 residues. The V and J ends lost 0 bases and 5 bases respectively, with 14 bases between them. Per the germline V gene, CDR1 is SGHDT and CDR2 is YYEEEE. The CDR3 is CASSLDLGPPTGELFF. CDR3 in DNA: TGTGCCAGCAGCTTGGACCTGGGCCCCCCGACCGGGGAGCTGTTTTTT.

The rearrangement joins TRBV6-5 to TRBJ1-2; the D gene is possibly TRBD1 (5 bases). The CDR3 is 16 amino acids. Trimming took off 0 bases at V and 0 bases at J, with 11 bases between the two ends. From germline, CDR1 is MNHEY and CDR2 SVGAGI. CDR3 sequence (DNA): TGTGCCAGCAGTTACTCGATAGGGGCAGCTAACTATGGCTACACCTTC. As protein: CASSYSIGAANYGYTF.